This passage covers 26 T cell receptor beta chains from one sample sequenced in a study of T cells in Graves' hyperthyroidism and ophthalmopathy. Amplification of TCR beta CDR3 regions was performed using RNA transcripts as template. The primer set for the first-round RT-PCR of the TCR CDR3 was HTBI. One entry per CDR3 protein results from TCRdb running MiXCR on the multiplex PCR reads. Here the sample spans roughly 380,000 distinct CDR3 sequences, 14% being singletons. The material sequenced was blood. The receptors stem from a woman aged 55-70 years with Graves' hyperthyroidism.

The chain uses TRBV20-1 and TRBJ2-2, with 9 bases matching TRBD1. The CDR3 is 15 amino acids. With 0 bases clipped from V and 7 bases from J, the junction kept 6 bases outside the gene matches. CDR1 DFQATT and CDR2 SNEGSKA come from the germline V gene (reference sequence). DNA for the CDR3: TGCAGTGCTAGAGAGGGGACAGGGCAGATCGGGGAGCTGTTTTTT. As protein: CSAREGTGQIGELFF.

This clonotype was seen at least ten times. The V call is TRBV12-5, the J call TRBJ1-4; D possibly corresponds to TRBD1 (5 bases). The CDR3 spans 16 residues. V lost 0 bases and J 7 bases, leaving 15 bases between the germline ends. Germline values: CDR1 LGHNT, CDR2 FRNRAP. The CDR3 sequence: CASGLVPGRGGEKLFF. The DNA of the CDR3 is TGTGCTAGTGGTTTGGTACCGGGGAGGGGAGGTGAAAAACTGTTTTTT.

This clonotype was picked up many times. Written as DNA, the CDR3 is TGTGCCAGCAGTTTACCCGGCAGCGTAATTCAGTACTTC. Amino acid sequence: CASSLPGSVIQYF. The chain uses TRBV28 and TRBJ2-4; no definite D call. This CDR3 region has 13 residues. The germline V and J ends were trimmed by 2 bases and 10 bases, with 12 bases remaining between them. Germline assignment: CDR1 MDHEN and CDR2 SYDVKM.

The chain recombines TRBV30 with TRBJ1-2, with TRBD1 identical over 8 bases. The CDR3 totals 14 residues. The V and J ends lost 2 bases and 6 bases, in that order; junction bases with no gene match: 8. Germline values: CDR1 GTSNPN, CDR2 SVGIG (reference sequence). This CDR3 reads CAWSPIDRGNGYTF. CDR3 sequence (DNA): TGTGCCTGGAGTCCAATCGACAGGGGAAATGGCTACACCTTC.

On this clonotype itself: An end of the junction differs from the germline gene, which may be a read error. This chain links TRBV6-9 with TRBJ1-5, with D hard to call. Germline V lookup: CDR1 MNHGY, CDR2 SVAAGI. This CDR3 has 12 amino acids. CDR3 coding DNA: TGCGCCAGCAGTGATTACGATCAGCCCCAGCATTTT. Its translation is CASSDYDQPQHF.

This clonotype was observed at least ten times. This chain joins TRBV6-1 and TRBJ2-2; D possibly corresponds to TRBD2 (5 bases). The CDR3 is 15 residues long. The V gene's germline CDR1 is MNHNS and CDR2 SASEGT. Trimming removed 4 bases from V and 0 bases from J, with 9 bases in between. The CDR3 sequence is CASSVRGTNTGELFF. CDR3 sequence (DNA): TGTGCCAGCAGTGTTCGGGGTACGAACACCGGGGAGCTGTTTTTT.

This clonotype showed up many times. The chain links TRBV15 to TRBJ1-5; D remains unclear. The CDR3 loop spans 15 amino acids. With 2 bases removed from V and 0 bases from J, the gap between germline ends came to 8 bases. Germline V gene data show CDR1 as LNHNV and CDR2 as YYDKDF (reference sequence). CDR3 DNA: TGTGCCACCAGCAGAACACGGGGTAGCAATCAGCCCCAGCATTTT. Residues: CATSRTRGSNQPQHF.

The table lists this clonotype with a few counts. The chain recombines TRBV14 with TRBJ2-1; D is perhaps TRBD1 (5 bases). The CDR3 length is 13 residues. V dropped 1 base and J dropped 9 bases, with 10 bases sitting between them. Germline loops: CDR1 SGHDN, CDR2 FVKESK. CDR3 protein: CASSQVQGGEQFF. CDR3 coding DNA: TGTGCCAGCAGCCAAGTCCAGGGCGGTGAGCAGTTCTTC. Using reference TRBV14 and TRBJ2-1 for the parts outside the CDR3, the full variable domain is EAGVTQFPSHSVIEKGQTVTLRCDPISGHDNLYWYRRVMGKEIKFLLHFVKESKQDESGMPNNRFLAERTGGTYSTLKVQPAELEDSGVYFCASSQVQGGEQFFGPGTRLTVL.

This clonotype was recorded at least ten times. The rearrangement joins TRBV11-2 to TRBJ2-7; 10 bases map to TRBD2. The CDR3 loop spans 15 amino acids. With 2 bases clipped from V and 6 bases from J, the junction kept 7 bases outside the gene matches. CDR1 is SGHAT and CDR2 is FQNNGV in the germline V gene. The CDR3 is CASSLPGLAVSEQYF. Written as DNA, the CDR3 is TGTGCCAGCAGCTTACCCGGACTAGCGGTGAGCGAGCAGTACTTC.

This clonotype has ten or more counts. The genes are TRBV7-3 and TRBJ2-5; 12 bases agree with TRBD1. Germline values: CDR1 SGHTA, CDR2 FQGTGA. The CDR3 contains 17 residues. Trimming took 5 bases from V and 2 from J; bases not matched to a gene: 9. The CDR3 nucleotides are TGTGCCAGCAGCCCCGGGGACAGGGGGCTTATGCAAGAGACCCAGTACTTC. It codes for CASSPGDRGLMQETQYF.

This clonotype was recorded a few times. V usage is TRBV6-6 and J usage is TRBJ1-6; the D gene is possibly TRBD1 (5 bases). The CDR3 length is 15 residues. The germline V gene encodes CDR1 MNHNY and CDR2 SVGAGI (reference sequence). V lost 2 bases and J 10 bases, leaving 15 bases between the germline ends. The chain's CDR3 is CASSYRQRAGSPLHF. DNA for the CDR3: TGTGCCAGCAGTTACCGTCAGAGAGCAGGGTCACCCCTCCACTTT.

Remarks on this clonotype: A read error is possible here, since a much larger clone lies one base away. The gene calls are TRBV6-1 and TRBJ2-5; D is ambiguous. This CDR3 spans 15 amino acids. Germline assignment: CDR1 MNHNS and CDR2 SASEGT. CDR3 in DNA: TGTACCAGCAGGAGATCGGGCCCTAAGACGGAGACCCAGTACTTC. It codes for CTSRRSGPKTETQYF.

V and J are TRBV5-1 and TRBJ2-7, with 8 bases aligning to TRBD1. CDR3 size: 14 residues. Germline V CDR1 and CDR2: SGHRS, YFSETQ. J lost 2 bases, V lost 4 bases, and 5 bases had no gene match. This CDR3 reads CASSEDRATYEQYF. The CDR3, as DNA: TGCGCCAGCAGCGAGGACAGGGCGACCTACGAGCAGTACTTC.

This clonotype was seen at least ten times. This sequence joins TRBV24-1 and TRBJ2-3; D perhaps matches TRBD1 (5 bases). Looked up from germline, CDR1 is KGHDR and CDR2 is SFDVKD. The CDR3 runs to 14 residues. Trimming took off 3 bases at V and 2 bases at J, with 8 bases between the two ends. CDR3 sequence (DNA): TGTGCCACCAGTGATCCAGGGTCCACAGATACGCAGTATTTT. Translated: CATSDPGSTDTQYF.

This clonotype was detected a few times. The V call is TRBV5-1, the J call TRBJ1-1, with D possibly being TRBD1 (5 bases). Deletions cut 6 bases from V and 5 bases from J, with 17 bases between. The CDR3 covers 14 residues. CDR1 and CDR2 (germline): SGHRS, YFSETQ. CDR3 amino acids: CASTSLVGETEAFF. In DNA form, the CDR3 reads TGCGCCAGCACATCTCTGGTGGGGGAGACTGAAGCTTTCTTT.

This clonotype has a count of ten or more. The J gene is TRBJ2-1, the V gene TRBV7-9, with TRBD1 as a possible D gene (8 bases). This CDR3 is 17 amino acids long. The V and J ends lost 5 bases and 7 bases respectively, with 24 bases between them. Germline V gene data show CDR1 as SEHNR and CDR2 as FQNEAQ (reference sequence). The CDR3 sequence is CASSKGGGQVGLNEQFF. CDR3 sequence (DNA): TGTGCCAGCAGCAAAGGGGGGGGACAGGTAGGGTTGAATGAGCAGTTCTTC.

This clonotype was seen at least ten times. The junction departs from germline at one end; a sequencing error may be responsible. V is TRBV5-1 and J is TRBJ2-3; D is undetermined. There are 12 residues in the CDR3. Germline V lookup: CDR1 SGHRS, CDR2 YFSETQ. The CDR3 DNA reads TGCGCCAGCAGCTTGGGGGAAGATACGCAGTGTTTT. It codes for CASSLGEDTQCF.

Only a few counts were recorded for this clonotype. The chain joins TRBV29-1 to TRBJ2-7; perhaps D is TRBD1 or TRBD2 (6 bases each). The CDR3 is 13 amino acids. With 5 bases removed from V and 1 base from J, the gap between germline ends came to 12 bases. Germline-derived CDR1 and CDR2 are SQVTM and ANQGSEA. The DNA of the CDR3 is TGCAGCGTTCGGGGGACACTATCCTACGAGCAGTACTTC. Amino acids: CSVRGTLSYEQYF.

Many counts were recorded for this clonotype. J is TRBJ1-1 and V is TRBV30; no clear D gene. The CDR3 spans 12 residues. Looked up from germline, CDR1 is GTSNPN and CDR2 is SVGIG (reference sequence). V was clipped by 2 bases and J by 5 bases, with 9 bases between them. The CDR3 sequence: CAWSRVGTEAFF. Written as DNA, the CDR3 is TGTGCCTGGAGTAGGGTGGGGACTGAAGCTTTCTTT.

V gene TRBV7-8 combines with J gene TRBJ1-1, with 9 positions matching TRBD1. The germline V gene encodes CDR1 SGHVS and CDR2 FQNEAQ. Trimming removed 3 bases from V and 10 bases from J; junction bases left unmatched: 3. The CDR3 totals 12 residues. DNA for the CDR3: TGTGCCAGCAGCTTGGGACAGGGCCGAGCTTTCTTT. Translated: CASSLGQGRAFF. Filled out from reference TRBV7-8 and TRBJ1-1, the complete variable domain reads GAGVSQSPRYKVAKRGQDVALRCDPISGHVSLFWYQQALGQGPEFLTYFQNEAQLDKSGLPSDRFFAERPEGSVSTLKIQRTQQEDSAVYLCASSLGQGRAFFGQGTRLTVV.

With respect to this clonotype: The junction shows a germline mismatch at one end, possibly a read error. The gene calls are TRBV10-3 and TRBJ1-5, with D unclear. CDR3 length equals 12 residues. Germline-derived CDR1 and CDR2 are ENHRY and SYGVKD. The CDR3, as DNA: TGTGCCATCAGTGAGGGCAACCAGCCCCAGCATTTT. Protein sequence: CAISEGNQPQHF.

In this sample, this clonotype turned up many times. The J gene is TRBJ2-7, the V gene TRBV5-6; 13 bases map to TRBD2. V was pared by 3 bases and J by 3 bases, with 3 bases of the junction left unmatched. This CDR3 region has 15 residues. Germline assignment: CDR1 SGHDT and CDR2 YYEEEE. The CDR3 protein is CASSWWTSGSYEQYF. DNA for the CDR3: TGTGCCAGCAGCTGGTGGACTAGCGGGAGCTACGAGCAGTACTTC.

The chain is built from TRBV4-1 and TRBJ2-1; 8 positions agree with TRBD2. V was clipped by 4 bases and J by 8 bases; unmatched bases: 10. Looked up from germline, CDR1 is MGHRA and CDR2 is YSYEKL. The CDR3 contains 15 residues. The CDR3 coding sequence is TGCGCCAGCAGCCGGAGCGGGAGTTGGTTCGATGAGCAGTTCTTC. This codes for CASSRSGSWFDEQFF.

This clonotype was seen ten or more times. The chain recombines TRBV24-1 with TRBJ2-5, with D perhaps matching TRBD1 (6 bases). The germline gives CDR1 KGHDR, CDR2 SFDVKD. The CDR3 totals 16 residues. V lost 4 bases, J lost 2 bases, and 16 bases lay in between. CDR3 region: CATSDPQTGYQETQYF. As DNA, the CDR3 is TGTGCCACCAGTGACCCACAGACAGGCTATCAAGAGACCCAGTACTTC.

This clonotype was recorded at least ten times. Here the CDR3 reads CASGSTQRSPYEQYF. The CDR3 DNA is TGTGCTAGTGGTTCGACACAGCGTTCACCCTACGAGCAGTACTTC. The chain links TRBV12-5 to TRBJ2-7, with unresolved D. The CDR3 consists of 15 residues. Trimming pared 4 bases from V and 2 bases from J, leaving 15 bases between. CDR1 is LGHNT and CDR2 is FRNRAP in the germline V gene. The full variable domain, completed using reference TRBV12-5 and TRBJ2-7, is DARVTQTPRHKVTEMGQEVTMRCQPILGHNTVFWYRQTMMQGLELLAYFRNRAPLDDSGMPKDRFSAEMPDATLATLKIQPSEPRDSAVYFCASGSTQRSPYEQYFGPGTRLTVT.

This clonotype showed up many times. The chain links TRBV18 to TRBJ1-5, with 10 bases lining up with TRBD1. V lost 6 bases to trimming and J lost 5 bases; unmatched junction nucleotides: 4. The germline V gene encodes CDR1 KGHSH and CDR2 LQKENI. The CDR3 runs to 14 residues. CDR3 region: CASSIGTGDQPQHF. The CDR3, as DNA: TGTGCCAGCTCCATAGGGACAGGGGATCAGCCCCAGCATTTT.